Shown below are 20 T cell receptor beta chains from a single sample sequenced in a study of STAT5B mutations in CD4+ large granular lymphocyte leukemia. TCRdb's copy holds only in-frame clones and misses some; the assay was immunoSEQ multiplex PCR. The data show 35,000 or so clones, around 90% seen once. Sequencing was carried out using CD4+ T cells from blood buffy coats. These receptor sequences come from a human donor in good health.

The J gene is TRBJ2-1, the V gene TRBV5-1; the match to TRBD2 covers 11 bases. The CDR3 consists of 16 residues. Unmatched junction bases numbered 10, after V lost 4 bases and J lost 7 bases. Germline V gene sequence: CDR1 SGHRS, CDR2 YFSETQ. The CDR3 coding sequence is TGCGCCAGCAGCCTGGGGGTAGCGGGAGGGTATAATGAGCAGTTCTTC. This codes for CASSLGVAGGYNEQFF. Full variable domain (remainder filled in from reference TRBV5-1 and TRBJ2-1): KAGVTQTPRYLIKTRGQQVTLSCSPISGHRSVSWYQQTPGQGLQFLFEYFSETQRNKGNFPGRFSGRQFSNSRSEMNVSTLELGDSALYLCASSLGVAGGYNEQFFGPGTRLTVL.

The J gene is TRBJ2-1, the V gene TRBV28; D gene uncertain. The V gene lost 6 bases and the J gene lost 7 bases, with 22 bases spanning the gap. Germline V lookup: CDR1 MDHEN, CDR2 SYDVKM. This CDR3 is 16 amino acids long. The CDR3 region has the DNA TGTGCCAGCAGCTACGTGTGGGAAAAGAAAGCGAATGAGCAGTTCTTC. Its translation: CASSYVWEKKANEQFF.

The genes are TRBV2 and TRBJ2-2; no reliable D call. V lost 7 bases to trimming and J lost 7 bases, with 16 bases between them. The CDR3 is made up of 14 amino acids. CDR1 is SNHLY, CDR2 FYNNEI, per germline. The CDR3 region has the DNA TGTGCCAGCATCACGGACGTGAGTGGCGGGGAGCTGTTTTTT. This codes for CASITDVSGGELFF.

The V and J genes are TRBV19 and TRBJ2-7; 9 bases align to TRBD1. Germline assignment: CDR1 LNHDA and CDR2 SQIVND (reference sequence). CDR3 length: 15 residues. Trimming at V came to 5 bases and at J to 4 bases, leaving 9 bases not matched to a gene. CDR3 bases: TGTGCCAGTAGTCCTCGTCCCGGGACAGGGTACGAGCAGTACTTC. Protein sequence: CASSPRPGTGYEQYF. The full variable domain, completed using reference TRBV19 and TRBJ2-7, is DGGITQSPKYLFRKEGQNVTLSCEQNLNHDAMYWYRQDPGQGLRLIYYSQIVNDFQKGDIAEGYSVSREKKESFPLTVTSAQKNPTAFYLCASSPRPGTGYEQYFGPGTRLTVT.

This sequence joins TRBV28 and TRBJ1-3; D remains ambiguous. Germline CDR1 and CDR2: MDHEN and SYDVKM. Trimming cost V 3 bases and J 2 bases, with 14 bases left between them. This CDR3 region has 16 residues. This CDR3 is CASSLLGSLAGNTIYF. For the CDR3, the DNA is TGTGCCAGCAGTTTGCTGGGTTCCCTTGCTGGAAACACCATATATTTT.

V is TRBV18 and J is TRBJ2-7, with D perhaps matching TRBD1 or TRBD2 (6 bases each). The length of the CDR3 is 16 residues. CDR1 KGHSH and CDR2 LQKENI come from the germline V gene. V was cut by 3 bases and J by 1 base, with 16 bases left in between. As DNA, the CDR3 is TGTGCCAGCTCACCTCCCACAGGGACTGGGTCCTACGAGCAGTACTTC. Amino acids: CASSPPTGTGSYEQYF.

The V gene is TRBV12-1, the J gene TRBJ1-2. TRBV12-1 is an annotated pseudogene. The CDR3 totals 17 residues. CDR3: CASSLNSTGKLAGGYTF. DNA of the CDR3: TGTGCCAGCAGCTTAAATTCGACAGGTAAGTTGGCGGGGGGCTACACCTTC.

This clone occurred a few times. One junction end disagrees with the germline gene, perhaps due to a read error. The CDR3 coding sequence is TGCGCCAGCAGTCAAGAAGGGACAGGGGGTTCTCAGCCCCAGCATTTT. As protein: CASSQEGTGGSQPQHF. This chain connects TRBV4-1 to TRBJ1-5, with 11 bases lining up with TRBD1. This CDR3 is 16 amino acids long. Germline CDR1 reads MGHRA; CDR2 reads YSYEKL.

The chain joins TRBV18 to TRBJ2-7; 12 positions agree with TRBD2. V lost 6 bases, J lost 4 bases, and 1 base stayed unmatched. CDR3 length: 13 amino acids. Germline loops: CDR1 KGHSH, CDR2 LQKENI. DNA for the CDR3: TGTGCCAGCTCGACTAGCGGGAGTTACGAGCAGTACTTC. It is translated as CASSTSGSYEQYF. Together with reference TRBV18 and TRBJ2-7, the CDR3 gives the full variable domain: NAGVMQNPRHLVRRRGQEARLRCSPMKGHSHVYWYRQLPEEGLKFMVYLQKENIIDESGMPKERFSAEFPKEGPSILRIQQVVRGDSAAYFCASSTSGSYEQYFGPGTRLTVT.

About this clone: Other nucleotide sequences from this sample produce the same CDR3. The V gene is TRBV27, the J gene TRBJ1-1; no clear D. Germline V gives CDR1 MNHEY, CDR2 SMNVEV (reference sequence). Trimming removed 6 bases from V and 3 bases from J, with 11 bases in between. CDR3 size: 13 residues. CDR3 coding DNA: TGTGCCAGCAGCCTCTATAGGGACACTGAAGCTTTCTTT. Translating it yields CASSLYRDTEAFF.

This CDR3 is CASSRNPGTGNEQFF. The CDR3, as DNA: TGCGCCAGCAGCCGAAACCCCGGGACAGGGAATGAGCAGTTCTTC. The rearrangement uses TRBV4-3 and TRBJ2-1, with 9 bases fitting TRBD1. The V segment lost 4 bases and the J segment 7 bases; nucleotides outside the gene matches: 8. This CDR3 comprises 15 residues. Germline CDR1 LGHNA, CDR2 YSLEER.

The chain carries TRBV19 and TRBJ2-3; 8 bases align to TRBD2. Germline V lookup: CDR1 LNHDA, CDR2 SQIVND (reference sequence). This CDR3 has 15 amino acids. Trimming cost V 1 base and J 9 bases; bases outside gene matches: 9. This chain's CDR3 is CASSIANLAGGTQYF. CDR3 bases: TGTGCCAGTAGTATAGCCAACCTTGCGGGAGGCACGCAGTATTTT.

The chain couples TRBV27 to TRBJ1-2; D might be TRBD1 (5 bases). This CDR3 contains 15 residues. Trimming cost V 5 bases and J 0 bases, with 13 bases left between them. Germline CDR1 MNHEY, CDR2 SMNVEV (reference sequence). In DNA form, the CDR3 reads TGTGCCAGCAGTGACTCTGGGACCCCTAACTATGGCTACACCTTC. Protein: CASSDSGTPNYGYTF.

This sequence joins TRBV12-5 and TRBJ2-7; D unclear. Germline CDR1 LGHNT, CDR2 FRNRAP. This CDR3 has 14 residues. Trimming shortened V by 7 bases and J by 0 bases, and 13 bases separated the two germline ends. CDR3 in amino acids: CASAADGSSYEQYF. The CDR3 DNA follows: TGTGCTAGTGCGGCGGACGGTAGCTCCTACGAGCAGTACTTC.

The CDR3 DNA reads TGTGCCAGCAGTTACTCGGCAGGGGAGGATGGCTACACCTTC. Translating it yields CASSYSAGEDGYTF. This sequence joins TRBV6-6 and TRBJ1-2; the D gene is possibly TRBD1 (6 bases). This CDR3 is built from 14 residues. Germline V gene lookup returns CDR1 MNHNY and CDR2 SVGAGI (reference sequence). Trimming cost V 0 bases and J 6 bases, with 11 bases left between them.

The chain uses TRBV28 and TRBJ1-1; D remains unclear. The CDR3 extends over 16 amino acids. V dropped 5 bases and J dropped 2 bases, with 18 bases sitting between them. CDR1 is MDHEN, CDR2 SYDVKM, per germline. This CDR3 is CASSADTYGLNTEAFF. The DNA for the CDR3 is TGTGCCAGCAGTGCAGATACTTACGGCCTTAACACTGAAGCTTTCTTT.

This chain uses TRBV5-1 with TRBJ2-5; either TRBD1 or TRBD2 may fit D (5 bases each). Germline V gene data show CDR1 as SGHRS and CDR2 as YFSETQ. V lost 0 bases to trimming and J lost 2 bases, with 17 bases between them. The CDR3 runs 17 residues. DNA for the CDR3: TGCGCCAGCAGCTTGGGGGGGATAGGAGCGGTTCAAGAGACCCAGTACTTC. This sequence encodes CASSLGGIGAVQETQYF.

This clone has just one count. For the CDR3, the DNA is TGCGCCAGCAGCAGGGACAGGGCCTCTGGAAACACCATATATTTT. It yields the protein CASSRDRASGNTIYF. V is TRBV5-1 and J is TRBJ1-3, with 9 bases that match TRBD1. V lost 4 bases and J lost 0; bases outside the gene matches: 2. Germline V lookup: CDR1 SGHRS, CDR2 YFSETQ. This CDR3 region has 15 residues.

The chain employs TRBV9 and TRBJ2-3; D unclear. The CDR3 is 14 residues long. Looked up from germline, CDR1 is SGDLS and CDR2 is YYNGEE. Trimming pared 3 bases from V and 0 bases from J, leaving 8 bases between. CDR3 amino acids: CASSASRSTDTQYF. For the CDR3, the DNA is TGTGCCAGCAGCGCGTCCCGGAGCACAGATACGCAGTATTTT. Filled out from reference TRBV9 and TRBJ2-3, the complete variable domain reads DSGVTQTPKHLITATGQRVTLRCSPRSGDLSVYWYQQSLDQGLQFLIQYYNGEERAKGNILERFSAQQFPDLHSELNLSSLELGDSALYFCASSASRSTDTQYFGPGTRLTVL.

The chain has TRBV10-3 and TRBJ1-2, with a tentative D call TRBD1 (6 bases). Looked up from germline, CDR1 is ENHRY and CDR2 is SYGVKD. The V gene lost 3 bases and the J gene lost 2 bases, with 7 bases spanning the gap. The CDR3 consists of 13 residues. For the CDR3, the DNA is TGTGCCATCAGTGAAGACAGGAACTATGGCTACACCTTC. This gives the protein CAISEDRNYGYTF.